Sequencing of this T cell receptor beta chain was carried out in a study of shared clonotypes between healthy human individuals. Trimming left V 3 bases short and J 0 bases short, with 9 bases between. Germline V gives CDR1 MDHEN, CDR2 SYDVKM. The CDR3 extends over 14 amino acids. Repertoires were generated with immunoSEQ multiplex PCR, while TCRdb's copy carries only in-frame clones and drops some. Counted here are 1.6 million or so clones, around 98.5% occurring once; the ten biggest clones make up around 0.33%. Sample: naive CD4+ T cells sorted from blood. Subset specified: CD45RA+ positively selected. The chain combines TRBV28 with TRBJ2-7, with a tentative D call TRBD2 (5 bases). The clonotype was recovered from a man between 25 and 39 years old in good health. The CDR3 protein is CASSLVGDSYEQYF. The CDR3 DNA is TGTGCCAGCAGTTTGGTGGGAGACTCCTACGAGCAGTACTTC.